This T cell receptor (beta chain) was documented in a study of STAT5B mutations in CD4+ large granular lymphocyte leukemia. Per the germline V gene, CDR1 is SGHNT and CDR2 is YENEEA. Trimming stripped 1 base from V and 4 bases from J, with 10 bases between. This CDR3 has 14 amino acids. Clones were sequenced by immunoSEQ multiplex PCR, and TCRdb holds only the in-frame ones, with some missing. The sample carries 20,000 to 25,000 clones, more than 70% recorded once. The TCR comes from a human donor in good health. The chain uses TRBV11-3 and TRBJ1-1; TRBD1 might be the D (6 bases). Specimen: CD4+ T cells from blood buffy coats. The CDR3 region is CASSLGGASTEAFF. The CDR3 DNA reads as TGTGCCAGCAGCTTAGGGGGGGCTAGCACTGAAGCTTTCTTT.